A selection of T cell receptor beta chains follows, all from one sample in a study of blood T cell repertoires in COVID-19. Using immunoSEQ multiplex PCR, the repertoire was profiled, and TCRdb retains in-frame clones only, with some absent. The top ten clones hold roughly 1.2% of a sample with around 400,000 clones, more than 80% of them seen once. Input material: peripheral blood. The receptor source for this set is a man aged 40-50 years with acute or convalescent COVID-19. Each CDR3 is given with its conserved first and last residue. D genes are given only for firm matches. Clone size is stated in some rows and not others, as once, few, many or a class when expanded.

v_gene: TRBV19
d_gene: .
j_gene: TRBJ2-1
abundance: .
CDR3aa: CASSAGTRPGEEQFF
CDR3nt: TGTGCCAGTAGTGCCGGGACCCGACCGGGGGAGGAGCAGTTCTTC

v_gene: TRBV7-8
d_gene: TRBD2
j_gene: TRBJ2-7
abundance: .
CDR3aa: CASSQNLAGVSYEQYF
CDR3nt: TGTGCCAGCAGCCAGAATCTAGCGGGAGTCTCCTACGAGCAGTACTTC

v_gene: TRBV7-9
d_gene: TRBD2
j_gene: TRBJ2-3
abundance: .
CDR3aa: CASSLLGLAGAGDTQYF
CDR3nt: TGTGCCAGCAGCTTATTAGGACTAGCGGGAGCGGGAGATACGCAGTATTTT

v_gene: TRBV27
d_gene: .
j_gene: TRBJ1-6
abundance: .
CDR3aa: CASSPNQGIGSPLHF
CDR3nt: TGTGCCAGCAGTCCGAATCAGGGAATTGGCTCACCCCTCCACTTT

v_gene: TRBV25-1
d_gene: .
j_gene: TRBJ1-6
abundance: .
CDR3aa: CASIQTGRSSPLHF
CDR3nt: TGTGCCAGCATCCAGACAGGACGGAGCTCACCCCTCCACTTT

v_gene: TRBV7-2
d_gene: .
j_gene: TRBJ1-5
abundance: .
CDR3aa: CASSPSNQPQHF
CDR3nt: TGTGCCAGCAGCCCCAGTAATCAGCCCCAGCATTTT

v_gene: TRBV5-4
d_gene: .
j_gene: TRBJ1-3
abundance: .
CDR3aa: CASSLAGVNTIYF
CDR3nt: TGTGCCAGCAGCTTGGCCGGGGTAAACACCATATATTTT

v_gene: TRBV6-1
d_gene: TRBD1
j_gene: TRBJ2-7
abundance: .
CDR3aa: CASSEDRLSRYEQYF
CDR3nt: TGTGCCAGCAGTGAGGACAGGCTCTCTCGCTACGAGCAGTACTTC

v_gene: TRBV28
d_gene: TRBD2
j_gene: TRBJ2-7
abundance: .
CDR3aa: CASSNGLALYEQYF
CDR3nt: TGTGCCAGCAGCAACGGACTAGCTCTCTACGAGCAGTACTTC

v_gene: TRBV3-1/TRBV3-2
d_gene: .
j_gene: TRBJ1-5
abundance: few
CDR3aa: CASSQELGDQPQHF
CDR3nt: TGTGCCAGCAGCCAGGAACTGGGCGATCAGCCCCAGCATTTT

v_gene: TRBV19
d_gene: TRBD2
j_gene: TRBJ2-5
abundance: .
CDR3aa: CASSPGTSGRRRLETQYF
CDR3nt: TGTGCCAGTAGTCCGGGGACTAGCGGGAGGAGGAGGTTGGAGACCCAGTACTTC

v_gene: TRBV4-1
d_gene: .
j_gene: TRBJ1-2
abundance: once
CDR3aa: CASSHLQEGYGYTF
CDR3nt: TGCGCCAGCAGCCACCTACAGGAGGGCTATGGCTACACCTTC

v_gene: TRBV30
d_gene: TRBD1
j_gene: TRBJ2-4
abundance: .
CDR3aa: CAWSHKQGPTGNIQYF
CDR3nt: TGTGCCTGGAGCCACAAACAGGGGCCTACGGGGAACATTCAGTACTTC

v_gene: TRBV25-1
d_gene: .
j_gene: TRBJ1-5
abundance: .
CDR3aa: CASSEGAGNQPQHF
CDR3nt: TGTGCCAGCAGTGAGGGGGCTGGCAATCAGCCCCAGCATTTT

v_gene: TRBV19
d_gene: .
j_gene: TRBJ1-6
abundance: .
CDR3aa: CASSISGSSYNSPLHF
CDR3nt: TGTGCCAGTAGTATAAGCGGGTCCAGCTATAATTCACCCCTCCACTTT

v_gene: TRBV4-1
d_gene: TRBD2
j_gene: TRBJ2-1
abundance: .
CDR3aa: CASSQEQTLAGREFF
CDR3nt: TGCGCCAGCAGCCAAGAGCAAACACTAGCGGGAAGGGAGTTCTTC

v_gene: TRBV5-5
d_gene: .
j_gene: TRBJ1-2
abundance: .
CDR3aa: CASSLRANYGYTF
CDR3nt: TGTGCCAGCAGCTTGCGAGCTAACTATGGCTACACCTTC

v_gene: TRBV5-6
d_gene: TRBD1
j_gene: TRBJ1-4
abundance: .
CDR3aa: CASSLYGTGSLNEKLFF
CDR3nt: TGTGCCAGCAGCTTGTATGGGACAGGGAGTTTAAATGAAAAACTGTTTTTT

v_gene: TRBV12-3/TRBV12-4
d_gene: .
j_gene: TRBJ1-4
abundance: once
CDR3aa: CASSPRGQKLFF
CDR3nt: TGTGCCAGCAGTCCTCGTGGACAGAAACTGTTTTTT

v_gene: TRBV5-1
d_gene: TRBD2
j_gene: TRBJ2-5
abundance: .
CDR3aa: CASSSGGAQETQYF
CDR3nt: TGCGCCAGCAGCTCCGGGGGGGCCCAAGAGACCCAGTACTTC